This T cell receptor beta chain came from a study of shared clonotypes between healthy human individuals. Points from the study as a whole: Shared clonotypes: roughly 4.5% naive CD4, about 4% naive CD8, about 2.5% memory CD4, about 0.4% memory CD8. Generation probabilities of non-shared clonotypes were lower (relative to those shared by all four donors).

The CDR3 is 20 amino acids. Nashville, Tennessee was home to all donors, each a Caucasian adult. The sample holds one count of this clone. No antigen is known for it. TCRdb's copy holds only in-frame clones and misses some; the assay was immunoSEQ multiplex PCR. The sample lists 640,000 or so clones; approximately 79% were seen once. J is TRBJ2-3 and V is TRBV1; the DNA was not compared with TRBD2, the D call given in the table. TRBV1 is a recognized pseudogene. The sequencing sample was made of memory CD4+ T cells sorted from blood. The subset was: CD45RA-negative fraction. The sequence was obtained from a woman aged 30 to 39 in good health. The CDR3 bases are TGCACCAGCAGCCAAGATCATGGGCTAGCGCTAGATCCTAGCACAGATACGCAGTATTTT. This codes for CTSSQDHGLALDPSTDTQYF.